The 3 T cell receptor beta chains below come from one sample, sequenced in a study of T-cell reconstitution after alpha-beta-depleted transplantation in children. This sample's TCRbeta library carried unique molecular identifier barcodes. MiXCR, applied by TCRdb to the PCR reads, yields one record per CDR3 protein. Among fewer than 450,000 distinct CDR3 sequences listed, around 16% were seen once. Sequences were derived from PBMCs, mostly from graft donor cells, sampled 360 days after TCRalphabeta/CD19-depleted stem cell transplant. Receptors originate from a male patient between 2 and 10 years old who had a stem cell transplant for acute lymphoblastic leukemia, so the T cells may come from the graft donor.

This clonotype occurred many times. CDR3 region: CASSLASWTPNQPQHF. DNA of the CDR3: TGTGCCAGCAGCCTAGCCTCGTGGACCCCCAATCAGCCCCAGCATTTT. The V gene is TRBV5-5, the J gene TRBJ1-5; no definite D call. V was cut by 4 bases and J by 3 bases, with 17 bases left in between. The CDR3 consists of 16 residues. Germline values: CDR1 SGHKS, CDR2 YYEKEE (reference sequence).

The chain has TRBV7-2 and TRBJ2-5; D possibly matches TRBD1 or TRBD2 (5 bases each). Trimming shortened V by 2 bases and J by 2 bases, and 9 bases separated the two germline ends. Germline CDR1 SGHTA, CDR2 FQGNSA. This CDR3 is built from 14 residues. This chain's CDR3 is CASSLTGRQETQYF. The CDR3 DNA sequence: TGTGCCAGCAGCTTAACGGGGCGGCAAGAGACCCAGTACTTC.

The chain combines TRBV19 with TRBJ2-3, with 12 bases lining up with TRBD2. The CDR3 has 19 amino acids. Germline V CDR1 and CDR2: LNHDA, SQIVND (reference sequence). Trimming removed 3 bases from V and 6 bases from J; junction bases left unmatched: 16. CDR3 coding DNA: TGTGCCAGTAGTATCCGCCCTAGCGGGAGGGCCCGTAGTATGGATACGCAGTATTTT. It specifies CASSIRPSGRARSMDTQYF. Full variable domain (missing parts from reference TRBV19 and TRBJ2-3): DGGITQSPKYLFRKEGQNVTLSCEQNLNHDAMYWYRQDPGQGLRLIYYSQIVNDFQKGDIAEGYSVSREKKESFPLTVTSAQKNPTAFYLCASSIRPSGRARSMDTQYFGPGTRLTVL.